What follows describes a single TCR beta chain. Its cognate antigen is unknown. The data are from a study of T cell responses to AZD1222 COVID-19 vaccine. Investigators merged groups given second doses at roughly 4 or roughly 12 weeks. Profiled with immunoSEQ multiplex PCR; TCRdb holds only in-frame clones, not every one. The sample carries approximately 89,000 clones, about 82% recorded once. Germline V lookup: CDR1 SQVTM, CDR2 ANQGSEA. The CDR3 consists of 11 residues. The V and J ends lost 6 bases and 3 bases respectively, with 9 bases between them. General study findings and limits: Donors skewed white British and female; clonal diversity was possibly underestimated.

The chain employs TRBV29-1 and TRBJ2-7, with a tentative D call TRBD1 (5 bases). The receptor was derived from an adult who received the AZD1222 COVID-19 vaccine. Sequenced material: peripheral blood, taken 28 days after the second AZD1222 dose. CDR3: CSVGQRYEQYF. The CDR3 DNA sequence: TGCAGCGTCGGACAACGCTACGAGCAGTACTTC.